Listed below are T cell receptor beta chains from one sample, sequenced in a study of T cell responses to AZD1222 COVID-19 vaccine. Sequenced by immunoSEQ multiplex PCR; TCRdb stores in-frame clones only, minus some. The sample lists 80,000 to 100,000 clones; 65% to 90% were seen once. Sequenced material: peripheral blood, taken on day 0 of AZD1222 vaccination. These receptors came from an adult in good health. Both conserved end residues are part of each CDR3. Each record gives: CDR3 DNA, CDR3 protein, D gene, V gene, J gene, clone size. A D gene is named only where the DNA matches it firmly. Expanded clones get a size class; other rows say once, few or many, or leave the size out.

TGTGCCAGCAGTCCGGGACGGGGCTATGGCTACACCTTC,CASSPGRGYGYTF,NA,TRBV6-5,TRBJ1-2,NA
TGTGCCAGCAGCTTAGTCCCGGGGGAGACCCAGTACTTC,CASSLVPGETQYF,NA,TRBV7-9,TRBJ2-5,NA
TGTGCCAGCAGTGAGGGGCAGAGAAAGACCCAGTACTTC,CASSEGQRKTQYF,NA,TRBV6-1,TRBJ2-5,NA
TGTGCCAGTAGCGGACTAGCGGGTTACGAGCAGTACTTC,CASSGLAGYEQYF,TRBD2,TRBV19,TRBJ2-7,once
TGTGCCAGCAGCGGACTAGCGGGAGTCTACAATGAGCAGTTCTTC,CASSGLAGVYNEQFF,TRBD2,TRBV13,TRBJ2-1,once
TGTGCCAGCAGAATGCGAGAGAACACTGAAGCTTTCTTT,CASRMRENTEAFF,NA,TRBV6-5,TRBJ1-1,NA
TGTGCCAGCAGCCGGGATCCCACAGATACGCAGTATTTT,CASSRDPTDTQYF,NA,TRBV6-5,TRBJ2-3,NA
TGTGCCAGCAGCTTCAAGGGGGTCACAAACATCGGGGCAGGAAACACCATATATTTT,CASSFKGVTNIGAGNTIYF,NA,TRBV7-8,TRBJ1-3,NA
TGTGCCAGCAGCTCCGTGTCGGGGGGAGCTTTCTTT,CASSSVSGGAFF,NA,TRBV12-3/TRBV12-4,TRBJ1-1,NA
TGCAGCGTTGAAGTACAGGGGGTTATATACGAGCAGTACTTC,CSVEVQGVIYEQYF,TRBD1,TRBV29-1,TRBJ2-7,NA
TGTGCCAGCAGTATCCCGACAGGGGGCTCGAGCAATCAGCCCCAGCATTTT,CASSIPTGGSSNQPQHF,TRBD1,TRBV6-2/TRBV6-3,TRBJ1-5,NA
TGCAGCGTTGACCCGACCGGGAGTAGGGTTGAAGCTTTCTTT,CSVDPTGSRVEAFF,NA,TRBV29-1,TRBJ1-1,few
TGTGCCAGCAGTTTAGATGGTCTAGTGCAGTACTTC,CASSLDGLVQYF,NA,TRBV12-3/TRBV12-4,TRBJ2-7,NA
TGTGCCAGCAGCGTAGACACCTACTACGAGCAGTACTTC,CASSVDTYYEQYF,NA,TRBV9,TRBJ2-7,NA
TGCAGCGTCGCTTGGGCGTACAGCTCCTACGAGCAGTACTTC,CSVAWAYSSYEQYF,NA,TRBV29-1,TRBJ2-7,NA
TGTGCCAGCAGCCAATCGCTGCGGCTCACTGAAGCTTTCTTT,CASSQSLRLTEAFF,NA,TRBV16,TRBJ1-1,NA
TGTGCCAGCAGCGGACAGGGAAGTGACTATGGCTACACCTTC,CASSGQGSDYGYTF,TRBD1,TRBV2,TRBJ1-2,NA
TGCGCCAGCAGCCCCGGACAGGCCCTAGGGGGCTACACCTTC,CASSPGQALGGYTF,TRBD1,TRBV5-1,TRBJ1-2,NA
TGTGCCAGTAGCGCCGGGGGGGCCGGGAATCAGCCCCAGCATTTT,CASSAGGAGNQPQHF,NA,TRBV19,TRBJ1-5,NA
TGTGCCAGCAGTTACTCTAAGGGTTCGGGGACTGAAGCTTTCTTT,CASSYSKGSGTEAFF,NA,TRBV6-5,TRBJ1-1,NA
TGTGCCAGCAGTTCCGCCGGACCTTATCATGGCTACACCTTC,CASSSAGPYHGYTF,NA,TRBV6-5,TRBJ1-2,few
TGTGCCAGCAGCTCCGACAGGGGGAGGAATGAGCAGTTCTTC,CASSSDRGRNEQFF,TRBD1,TRBV7-9,TRBJ2-1,once
TGTGCCTGGTCTGGAAACACCATATATTTT,CAWSGNTIYF,NA,TRBV30,TRBJ1-3,NA
TGTGCCAGCAGTTTCGGACAGAACACTGAAGCTTTCTTT,CASSFGQNTEAFF,NA,TRBV12-3/TRBV12-4,TRBJ1-1,NA
TGCGCCAGCAGCTTGGGGACAGCCACAGATACGCAGTATTTT,CASSLGTATDTQYF,NA,TRBV5-1,TRBJ2-3,NA
TGTGCCAGCAGCAGGGGGTTAGCGGGGAGCAATGAGCAGTTCTTC,CASSRGLAGSNEQFF,NA,TRBV6-2/TRBV6-3,TRBJ2-1,NA
TGTGCCAGCAGCCGAGGAGTTATCAGTTCGAGCACTGAAGCTTTCTTT,CASSRGVISSSTEAFF,NA,TRBV11-3,TRBJ1-1,NA
TGTGCCAGCTCACCGACAGCGATACCAAATCAGCCCCAGCATTTT,CASSPTAIPNQPQHF,NA,TRBV18,TRBJ1-5,NA
TGTGCCAGCAGCCCGAACAACGATAACTATGGCTACACCTTC,CASSPNNDNYGYTF,NA,TRBV11-3,TRBJ1-2,NA
TGCGCCAGCAGCTTGGGACAGGGCGTCTACGAGCAGTACTTC,CASSLGQGVYEQYF,TRBD1,TRBV5-1,TRBJ2-7,NA
TGCAGCGTTACCCCAGGGGTACTTGGAAACACCATATATTTT,CSVTPGVLGNTIYF,NA,TRBV29-1,TRBJ1-3,NA
TGTGCCGGTAATCAGGAGGATGGCTACACCTTC,CAGNQEDGYTF,NA,TRBV6-5,TRBJ1-2,NA
TGCGCCAGCAGCTTGGCCGGGACCTACGAGCAGTACTTC,CASSLAGTYEQYF,NA,TRBV5-1,TRBJ2-7,NA
TGTGCCAGCACCGATAAACCGGGACAGGGGGCGAATGAGCAGTTCTTC,CASTDKPGQGANEQFF,TRBD1,TRBV7-2,TRBJ2-1,NA
TGTGCCAGCAGCGTAATGGGGGATTCCTACAATGAGCAGTTCTTC,CASSVMGDSYNEQFF,NA,TRBV9,TRBJ2-1,NA
TGTGCCATCCAAAAGGGGGCTGGAGAGACCCAGTACTTC,CAIQKGAGETQYF,TRBD1,TRBV10-3,TRBJ2-5,NA
TGTGCCAGTAGTATATTATTGGGTGAGCAGTTCTTC,CASSILLGEQFF,NA,TRBV19,TRBJ2-1,NA
TGTGCCAGCTTGACGGCGGCGGGTGAAAAACTGTTTTTT,CASLTAAGEKLFF,NA,TRBV18,TRBJ1-4,once
TGTGCCAGTAGTATTGGGACAGATTATGGCTACACCTTC,CASSIGTDYGYTF,TRBD1,TRBV19,TRBJ1-2,NA
TGTGCCAGCAGCCTGGGAGGCGCCCGCCCGGCCCAGCATTTT,CASSLGGARPAQHF,NA,TRBV7-8,TRBJ1-5,NA
TGTGCCAGCAGCCAAGATCAGTGGGAGACCCAGTACTTC,CASSQDQWETQYF,NA,TRBV3-1/TRBV3-2,TRBJ2-5,NA
TGTGCCAGCTCACCACCCGGGACTAGCGTTGTTGGTGAGCAGTTCTTC,CASSPPGTSVVGEQFF,TRBD2,TRBV18,TRBJ2-1,NA
TGTGCCAGCTCACGGCGGGAGGGCCTGTCGAATACGCAGTATTTT,CASSRREGLSNTQYF,TRBD2,TRBV18,TRBJ2-3,NA
TGTGCCAGTAGTATAATGGGGCCCGGGAGCAATCAGCCCCAGCATTTT,CASSIMGPGSNQPQHF,NA,TRBV19,TRBJ1-5,NA
TGTGCCAGCAGCCTTGGACCGCTGAGCTCCTACGAGCAGTACTTC,CASSLGPLSSYEQYF,NA,TRBV6-5,TRBJ2-7,NA
TGTGCCAGCAGTTTGGGTTCGGATCAGCCCCAGCATTTT,CASSLGSDQPQHF,NA,TRBV6-5,TRBJ1-5,few